This TCR beta chain originates from a study of T cell responses to AZD1222 COVID-19 vaccine. The repertoire was sequenced with immunoSEQ multiplex PCR; TCRdb's copy has only in-frame clones and lacks some. The sample lists under 50,000 clones; around 77% were seen once. This CDR3 spans 17 amino acids. Germline values: CDR1 SGHDT, CDR2 YYEEEE. Trimming left V 3 bases short and J 2 bases short, with 19 bases between. As for this clone: Its matching antigen is unknown.

Study observations and caveats: Clonal diversity may have been underestimated, and the donors were mostly white British, with more females than males.

This TCR derives from an adult who received the MenACWY meningococcal vaccine as a control. The sequences come from peripheral blood, collected 28 days after the second dose of the MenACWY control vaccine. V usage is TRBV5-6 and J usage is TRBJ2-3; tentatively, D is TRBD1 (5 bases). CDR3 loop: CASSWTRGSIFTDTQYF. The CDR3 DNA is TGTGCCAGCAGCTGGACAAGGGGTTCAATTTTCACAGATACGCAGTATTTT.